The present T cell receptor beta chain was sequenced within a study of T-cell memory formation after mild COVID-19 (dated by TCRdb to the early 2020s). Regarding the research as a whole: TCR sequence clusters from the two donors were found to be largely donor specific. The cohort comprised two young, previously healthy adult volunteers, one female and one male. T-cell clones expanding and contracting after mild COVID-19 in a couple of donors were tracked by longitudinal TCRalpha and TCRbeta repertoire sequencing. The investigation overall reported the following: The study included only a couple of mild cases, and larger cohorts that include severe cases with pre-infection samples were judged to be necessary. Some responding clones were detected in pre-infection memory, suggesting pre-existing cross-reactive memory T cells joined the SARS-CoV-2 response. Contracting CD4+ clones were located mainly in the CM and EM memory subsets, whereas CD8+ clones were found to be enriched in EMRA. SARS-CoV-2 specificity of the second-wave clones peaking on day 37 was not confirmed. Clones contracting from day 15 to 85 had balanced CD4/CD8 phenotypes, while a second wave expanding from day 15 to 37 was biased towards CD4+.

This clonotype has a count of ten or more. Its antigen target is currently unknown. No base quality values were provided; no much bigger clone lies one nucleotide off. There are 15 amino acids in the CDR3, from cysteine to phenylalanine inclusive. Here the CDR3 DNA is all that survives: 45 bases in frame from base 1. For this chain, trimming is 9 bases at the V end and 0 bases at the J end, and the number of junction bases without a gene match is 8. Ficoll-Paque density gradient centrifugation was the method used to isolate PBMCs. The sample was run on an Illumina NovaSeq 6000. cDNA libraries for TCRalpha and TCRbeta were prepared by 5'RACE using constant-segment primers, with sample barcodes and unique molecular identifiers added. RNA was extracted from every sample with Trizol reagent. The libraries were amplified in two PCR steps, and the second step added a second sample barcode and Illumina TruSeq adapters. Sequencing of libraries was performed on an Illumina NovaSeq with 2 x 150 bp paired-end reads. The original methods were these. Reads were demultiplexed and collapsed into UMI-guided consensus sequences with migec v1.2.7. Using mixcr v2.1.11, the UMI consensuses were aligned to TRA and TRB V and J templates and assembled into clonotypes. A clonotype was counted as expanded or contracted only if both edgeR and NoisET called the change significant, with noise models trained on biological replicates. For edgeR calls, the cutoffs were a false discovery rate-adjusted p below 0.01 and a log2 fold-change threshold of 1. As an exploratory analysis of dynamics, max-normalized trajectories of the 1000 most abundant clonotypes were examined with PCA combined with hierarchical clustering. Separately sequenced CD4+ and CD8+ repertoires were used to assign a CD4 or CD8 phenotype to each responding clone. TCRdb cleaned the public reads at Q25 with fastp, built clones with MiXCR and kept in-frame beta chains. Under each unique CDR3 protein, matching rows form one entry showing the most common genes and DNA. The V and J calls and clone size come from TCRdb's table, not from the authors' own analysis. Recorded for this sample are under 250,000 distinct CDR3 sequences; roughly 9.4% of them occurred a single time. The ten most abundant clones make up roughly a fifth of the sample.

The chain joins TRBV12-3 or TRBV12-4 to TRBJ2-1; TRBD2 matches 7 bases in the middle. This TCR was recovered from a man aged 18 to 35 who had mild COVID-19 (a few samples of this study predate the infection). The sample titles of this study are shuffled in the database, so cell type and time point are left out; the donor was told from shared clones. Specimen: PBMCs or a T cell subset sorted from them (not recorded which). The base sequence is TGTGCCAGTCTAAGCGGGGATAGCTCCTACAATGAGCAGTTCTTC. Its protein is CASLSGDSSYNEQFF.